Sequencing of this TCR beta chain was carried out in a study of a mutant IDH1 vaccine in newly diagnosed glioma. At the level of the study: Receipt of radiotherapy, temozolomide, or both preceded the study, and most received both.

Note on this clone: Its specificity is unknown.

TCRdb keeps only in-frame clones here, not all; method: immunoSEQ multiplex PCR. Here the sample spans about 21,000 clones, over 85% being singletons. Indicated time point: week 11, during vaccination. The study gave 300 ug of mutant IDH1 20-mer peptide per vaccine dose, with topical imiquimod. Germline assignment: CDR1 SGHVS and CDR2 FNYEAQ. The CDR3 consists of 14 residues. Trimming cost V 5 bases and J 6 bases; bases outside gene matches: 1. The input for sequencing was PBMCs, taken from a glioma patient whose treatment included an IDH1 peptide vaccine. This chain links TRBV7-6 with TRBJ2-2, with TRBD2 identical over 12 bases. The receptor was isolated from a woman aged 40 to 50 with glioma. CDR3 sequence reads: CASSGTSGPGELFF. The CDR3 DNA follows: TGTGCCAGCAGCGGGACTAGCGGGCCCGGGGAGCTGTTTTTT.